These 13 T cell receptor beta chains share one sample of origin, sequenced in a study of blood T cell repertoires in COVID-19. Only in-frame clones appear in the TCRdb table, and some are missing; sequencing was by immunoSEQ multiplex PCR. The top ten clones hold 13% to 15% of a sample with 55,000 to 65,000 clones, approximately 91% of them seen once. The sample taken for sequencing was peripheral blood. The receptors shown here come from a woman in her fifties or sixties with active COVID-19.

CDR3 region: CASTPVTGSRETQYF. The CDR3 coding sequence is TGTGCCAGCACTCCGGTGACAGGGTCCAGGGAGACCCAGTACTTC. V usage is TRBV5-4 and J usage is TRBJ2-5; the match to TRBD1 covers 7 bases. The CDR3 length is 15 residues. Germline V gene sequence: CDR1 SGHNT, CDR2 YYREEE (reference sequence). V trimming: 6 bases; J trimming: 5 bases; junction bases outside the gene matches: 13.

This rearrangement joins TRBV19 to TRBJ2-1, with a weak D call TRBD1 (6 bases). Germline V lookup: CDR1 LNHDA, CDR2 SQIVND (reference sequence). Deletions cut 5 bases from V and 2 bases from J, with 10 bases between. The CDR3 sequence is 14 residues long. CDR3 protein: CASSYRAAYNEQFF. CDR3 bases: TGTGCCAGTAGTTACAGGGCAGCCTACAATGAGCAGTTCTTC.

The sample holds a few counts of this clone. This chain links TRBV6-5 with TRBJ1-2, with 9 bases identical to TRBD1. Germline V gene data show CDR1 as MNHEY and CDR2 as SVGAGI. The CDR3 has 13 residues. Losses at the gene ends were 2 bases for V and 7 bases for J; bases not matched to a gene: 2. The CDR3 nucleotides read TGTGCCAGCAGTTACGACAGGGGGGTTGGCTACACCTTC. This gives the protein CASSYDRGVGYTF.

The chain recombines TRBV9 with TRBJ1-1; 7 bases line up with TRBD1. Germline CDR1 and CDR2: SGDLS and YYNGEE. J gave up 0 bases and V 4 bases, and 3 bases lay outside the gene matches. The CDR3 is made up of 14 amino acids. The CDR3 region has the DNA TGTGCCAGCAGCCCTGGGACAGTGAACACTGAAGCTTTCTTT. This encodes CASSPGTVNTEAFF.

The rearrangement joins TRBV5-1 to TRBJ2-5, with 9 positions matching TRBD1. This CDR3 comprises 15 residues. Germline CDR1 SGHRS, CDR2 YFSETQ. Losses at the gene ends were 3 bases for V and 2 bases for J; bases not matched to a gene: 5. CDR3 amino acids: CASSSRTGAQETQYF. The CDR3 DNA reads as TGCGCCAGCAGCTCGCGGACAGGGGCTCAAGAGACCCAGTACTTC.

The CDR3 is CASSQPQRAGLTGELFF. For the CDR3, the DNA is TGTGCCAGCAGCCAACCCCAGCGAGCAGGGCTCACCGGGGAGCTGTTTTTT. V and J are TRBV4-2 and TRBJ2-2; the D gene is possibly TRBD1 (5 bases). The CDR3 is made up of 17 amino acids. V was shortened by 2 bases and J by 4 bases, with 17 bases between the two germline ends. Germline CDR1 and CDR2: LGHNA and YNFKEQ.

The V and J genes are TRBV13 and TRBJ2-3, with 8 nucleotides matching TRBD2. This CDR3 is built from 16 residues. V shed 3 bases and J 0 bases; nucleotides not matched to a gene: 5. Germline CDR1 PRHDT, CDR2 FYEKMQ (reference sequence). The CDR3 DNA is TGTGCCAGCAGCTTTAGGCGGGGGGATAGCACAGATACGCAGTATTTT. Residues: CASSFRRGDSTDTQYF.

V and J are TRBV5-8 and TRBJ2-3; 7 nucleotides agree with TRBD1. The length of the CDR3 is 12 residues. The V gene's germline CDR1 is SGHTS and CDR2 YDEGEE. Trimming cost V 4 bases and J 5 bases; bases outside gene matches: 1. The CDR3 here is CASSHRGDTQYF. DNA for the CDR3: TGTGCCAGCAGCCACAGGGGAGATACGCAGTATTTT.

The rearrangement uses TRBV7-6 and TRBJ2-7; D perhaps matches TRBD2 (5 bases). The CDR3 totals 14 residues. The ends were cut back, 5 bases at V and 4 bases at J, with 15 bases in the middle. From germline, CDR1 is SGHVS and CDR2 FNYEAQ. CDR3 residues: CASSPRGREYEQYF. Here the CDR3 DNA reads TGTGCCAGCAGCCCCCGGGGAAGGGAGTACGAGCAGTACTTC.

The chain is built from TRBV12-5 and TRBJ1-2, with a weak D call TRBD1 (5 bases). This CDR3 is 13 amino acids long. The germline gives CDR1 LGHNT, CDR2 FRNRAP. The germline V and J ends were trimmed by 6 bases and 2 bases, with 10 bases remaining between them. The CDR3 reads CASGRQTNYGYTF. DNA of the CDR3: TGTGCTAGTGGCCGACAGACCAACTATGGCTACACCTTC.

This rearrangement joins TRBV9 to TRBJ2-7, with a tentative D call TRBD2 (7 bases). This CDR3 is 13 amino acids long. Trimming left V 0 bases short and J 6 bases short, with 10 bases between. CDR1 SGDLS and CDR2 YYNGEE come from the germline V gene. The CDR3 region is CASSVVAGAEQYF. DNA for the CDR3: TGTGCCAGCAGCGTAGTTGCGGGGGCCGAGCAGTACTTC.

This chain connects TRBV6-4 to TRBJ2-7, with 10 bases identical to TRBD1. V lost 5 bases to trimming and J lost 5 bases; unmatched junction nucleotides: 6. Germline V gene data show CDR1 as MRHNA and CDR2 as SNTAGT. The CDR3 covers 14 residues. CDR3 nucleotide sequence: TGTGCCAGCAGTAGGACAGGGGGGGAGGACGAGCAGTACTTC. This translates into CASSRTGGEDEQYF.

This clone was observed a single time. The chain employs TRBV30 and TRBJ2-5; 8 bases line up with TRBD1. The CDR3 covers 15 residues. In germline, CDR1 is GTSNPN, CDR2 SVGIG (reference sequence). J was trimmed by 5 bases and V by 0 bases; bases with no gene match: 8. The CDR3 DNA sequence: TGTGCCTGGAGTGTAGCCAGGGGGCGCATGGAGACCCAGTACTTC. It is translated as CAWSVARGRMETQYF.